A selection of T cell receptor beta chains follows, all from one sample in a study of blood T cell repertoires in COVID-19. Assay used: immunoSEQ multiplex PCR; TCRdb lists only in-frame clones, some missing. The sample includes about 47,000 clones, roughly 88% seen only once; the top ten take 3%. The sequencing input was peripheral blood. The receptors derive from a middle-aged man with active COVID-19. The CDR3 runs from the conserved cysteine through the conserved F or W.

TRBV5-1	TRBJ2-1	CASSLARQGENEQFF
TRBV7-9	TRBJ1-6	CASSLWDRTDNSPLHF
TRBV6-6	TRBJ2-3	CASSYSGGFGTDTQYF
TRBV11-2	TRBJ2-7	CASSSWLAGFYEQYF
TRBV28	TRBJ2-5	CASSPPGGETQYF
TRBV9	TRBJ2-2	CASGRTGTTGELFF
TRBV7-3	TRBJ2-1	CASSLSSGTSGYNEQFF
TRBV19	TRBJ1-2	CASSIPAGNYGYTF
TRBV4-1	TRBJ1-5	CASSPTGDSNQPQHF
TRBV7-9	TRBJ1-5	CASSRQGGNQPQHF
TRBV19	TRBJ1-5	CASNRGNYNQPQHF
TRBV7-8	TRBJ2-7	CASSLVDRVGEQYF
TRBV19	TRBJ2-2	CASSIPGSDTGELFF
TRBV29-1	TRBJ1-2	CSVDTKSGGNYGYTF
TRBV2	TRBJ2-7	CASLLAGGGWYEQYF
TRBV5-1	TRBJ2-2	CASWPNTGELFF
TRBV5-5	TRBJ1-2	CASSGWDRDNYGYTF
TRBV7-3	TRBJ2-5	CASSLSPPTRVQETQYF
TRBV5-4	TRBJ1-2	CASSWADPSYGYTF
TRBV5-6	TRBJ2-1	CASSPLNLDINEQFF
TRBV7-9	TRBJ2-5	CASSSGLAGPGGQYF
TRBV11-2	TRBJ2-1	CASSRDWGGHEQFF
TRBV7-3	TRBJ2-1	CASSWTPNNEQFF
TRBV29-1	TRBJ1-4	CSAGGGARRNEKLFF
TRBV5-8	TRBJ1-1	CASSHSVQGQEAFF
TRBV7-2	TRBJ2-5	CASSLGPGWNQETQYF
TRBV11-2	TRBJ1-5	CASSTGVNQPQHF
TRBV3-1/TRBV3-2	TRBJ1-5	CASSQGTGGLGNQPQHF
TRBV5-4	TRBJ1-6	CASFDQGGGSPLHF
TRBV27	TRBJ1-5	CASSDSGRDQPQHF
TRBV7-2	TRBJ1-1	CASSSPRDREDGAFF
TRBV14	TRBJ1-1	CASSQERALNTEAFF
TRBV6-1	TRBJ1-5	CASSEAFGWGKNQPQHF
TRBV6-2/TRBV6-3	TRBJ1-5	CASSSKGWNQPQHF
TRBV6-1	TRBJ1-1	CASSEKGSTEAFF
TRBV6-2/TRBV6-3	TRBJ2-3	CASSRSTSTDTQYF
TRBV2	TRBJ2-2	CASSERGRGQSITGELFF
TRBV4-3	TRBJ1-1	CASSQLTGAEAFF
TRBV4-3	TRBJ2-1	CASSQLTGDRNEQFF
TRBV7-2	TRBJ1-1	CASSSRLGSEAFF
TRBV6-2/TRBV6-3	TRBJ1-3	CASSYLPGSGNTIYF
TRBV2	TRBJ1-5	CASSKQDNSNQPQHF
TRBV5-1	TRBJ1-1	CASSLENRGSRNTEAFF
TRBV12-5	TRBJ2-7	CASARSSGRAPEQYF
TRBV11-2	TRBJ1-4	CASSLSTREDEKLFF
TRBV30	TRBJ1-5	CAWGVTDYSNQPQHF
TRBV20-1	TRBJ1-6	CSASRTGSSPLHF
TRBV7-2	TRBJ1-2	CASSPLPTGVSYGYTF
TRBV2	TRBJ2-3	CASSTGRTDTQYF
TRBV19	TRBJ2-3	CASRAASTDTQYF
TRBV25-1	TRBJ2-2	CASSVSGTGQSGELFF
TRBV6-1	TRBJ1-5	CASSDLQGAQPQHF
TRBV5-6	TRBJ2-3	CASSLAGGRDTQYF
TRBV28	TRBJ2-5	CASSPRTGRTETQYF
TRBV15	TRBJ2-3	CATSVGQRTDTQYF
TRBV27	TRBJ1-5	CASSLSGLINQPQHF